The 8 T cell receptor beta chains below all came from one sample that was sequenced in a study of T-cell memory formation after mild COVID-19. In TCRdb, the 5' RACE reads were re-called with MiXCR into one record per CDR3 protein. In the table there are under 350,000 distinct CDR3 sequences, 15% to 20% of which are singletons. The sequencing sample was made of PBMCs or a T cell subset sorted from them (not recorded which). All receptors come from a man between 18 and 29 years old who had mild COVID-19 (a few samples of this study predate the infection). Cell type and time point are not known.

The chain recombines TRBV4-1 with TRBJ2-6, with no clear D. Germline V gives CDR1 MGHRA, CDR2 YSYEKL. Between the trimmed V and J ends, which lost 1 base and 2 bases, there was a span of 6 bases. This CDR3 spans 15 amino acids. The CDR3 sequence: CASSQGDTGANVLTF. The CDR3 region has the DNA TGCGCCAGCAGCCAAGGAGATACTGGGGCCAACGTCCTGACTTTC.

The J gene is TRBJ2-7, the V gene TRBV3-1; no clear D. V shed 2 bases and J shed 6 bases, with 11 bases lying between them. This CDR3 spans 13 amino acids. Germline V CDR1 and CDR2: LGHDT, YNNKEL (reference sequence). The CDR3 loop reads CASSQSWVGEQYF. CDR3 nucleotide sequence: TGTGCCAGCAGCCAATCGTGGGTCGGCGAGCAGTACTTC.

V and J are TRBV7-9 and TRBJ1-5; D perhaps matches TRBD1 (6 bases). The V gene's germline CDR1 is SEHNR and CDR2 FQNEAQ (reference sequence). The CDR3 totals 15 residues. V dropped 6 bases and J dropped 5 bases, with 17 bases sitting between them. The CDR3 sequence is CASSPKGGPHQPQHF. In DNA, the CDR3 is TGTGCCAGCAGTCCCAAGGGGGGACCCCATCAGCCCCAGCATTTT.

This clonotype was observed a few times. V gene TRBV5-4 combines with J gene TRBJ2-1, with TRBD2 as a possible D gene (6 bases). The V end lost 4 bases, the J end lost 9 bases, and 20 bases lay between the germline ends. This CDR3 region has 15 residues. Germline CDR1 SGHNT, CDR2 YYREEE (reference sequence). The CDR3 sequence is CASSPTGDQSREQFF. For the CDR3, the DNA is TGTGCCAGCAGCCCAACGGGGGACCAATCTCGTGAGCAGTTCTTC.

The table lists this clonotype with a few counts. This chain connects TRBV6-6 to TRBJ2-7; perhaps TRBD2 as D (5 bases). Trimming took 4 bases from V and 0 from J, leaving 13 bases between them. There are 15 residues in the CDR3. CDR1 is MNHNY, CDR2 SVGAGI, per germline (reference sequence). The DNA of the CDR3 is TGTGCCAGCAGTTCGGCCCAGCGGAGCTCCTACGAGCAGTACTTC. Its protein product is CASSSAQRSSYEQYF.

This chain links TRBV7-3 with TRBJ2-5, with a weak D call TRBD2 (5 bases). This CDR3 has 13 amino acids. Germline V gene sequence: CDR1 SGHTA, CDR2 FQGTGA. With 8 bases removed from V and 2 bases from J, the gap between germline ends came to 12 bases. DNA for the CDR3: TGTGCCAGCGGTAGAGGGAATCAAGAGACCCAGTACTTC. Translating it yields CASGRGNQETQYF.

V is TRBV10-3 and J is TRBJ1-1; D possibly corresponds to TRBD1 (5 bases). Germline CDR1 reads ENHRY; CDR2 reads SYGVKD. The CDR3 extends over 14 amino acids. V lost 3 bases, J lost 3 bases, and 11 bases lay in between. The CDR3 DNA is TGTGCCATCAGTGAAGGGGTGGGGTACACTGAAGCTTTCTTT. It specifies CAISEGVGYTEAFF.

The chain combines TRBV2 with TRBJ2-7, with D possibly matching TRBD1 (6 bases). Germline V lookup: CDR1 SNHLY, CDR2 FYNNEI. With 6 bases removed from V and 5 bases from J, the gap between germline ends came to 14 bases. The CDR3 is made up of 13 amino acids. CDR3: CASSLWGPHEQYV. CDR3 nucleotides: TGTGCCAGCAGCCTGTGGGGGCCCCACGAGCAGTACGTC.